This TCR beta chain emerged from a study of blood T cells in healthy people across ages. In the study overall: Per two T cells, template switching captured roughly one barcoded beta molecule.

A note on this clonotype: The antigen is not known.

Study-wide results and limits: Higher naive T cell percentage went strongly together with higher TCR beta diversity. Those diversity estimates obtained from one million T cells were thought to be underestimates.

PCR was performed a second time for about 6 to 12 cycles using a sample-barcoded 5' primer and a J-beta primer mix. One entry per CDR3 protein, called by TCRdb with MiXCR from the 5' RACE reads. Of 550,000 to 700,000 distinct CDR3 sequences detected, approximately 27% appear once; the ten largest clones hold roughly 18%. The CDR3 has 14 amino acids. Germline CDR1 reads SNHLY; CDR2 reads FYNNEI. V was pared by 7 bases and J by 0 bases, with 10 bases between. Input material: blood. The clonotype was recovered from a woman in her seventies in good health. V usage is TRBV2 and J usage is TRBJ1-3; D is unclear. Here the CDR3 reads CASKAANSGNTIYF. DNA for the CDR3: TGTGCCAGCAAGGCAGCAAACTCTGGAAACACCATATATTTT.